This T cell receptor (beta chain) was documented in a study of human T cells and chemical hapten exposure (dated by TCRdb to the early 2020s). About the full investigation: For sensitization, 2% DPC in acetone was applied to a roughly 2 cm by roughly 2 cm area of upper inner arm skin. Libraries were pooled for sequencing, and per-sample TCR yields varied mainly because of small differences in library volumes within the pool. Blood samples were taken from patients before sensitization (week 0) and then at 2, 6 and about 24 weeks after DPC sensitization. Patch testing on the upper back used Finn chambers containing 0.01% DPC, with scoring done after 6 days according to International Contact Dermatitis Research Group standards. The patient cohort, mostly female, included alopecia areata with under or over 50% scalp involvement, alopecia totalis and alopecia universalis. Patients additionally received weekly therapeutic DPC doses to the scalp throughout the approximately 22-week study period. Twenty-nine alopecia patients gave blood for TCR sequencing at one to four time points (pre-sensitization, 2, 6 and 24 weeks). This study followed changes in the peripheral blood TCR repertoire in vivo during primary and secondary sensitization of alopecia patients to the hapten diphenylcyclopropenone (DPC). Overall study results and their limits: Significantly more large CDR3 similarity clusters were formed by expanded TCRs than by pre-sensitization or healthy control sets, consistent with antigen-driven responses. Alopecia, a presumed autoimmune disease, was present in all patients, so the immune response of the patients might differ from that of healthy individuals. Patch test score correlated positively with the number of PT1 expanded TCRs, reaching significance at thresholds 8, 16 and 32 but not at 4. Repeated subsampling changed both the strength of the expansion versus patch-test correlation and the threshold at which that correlation became significant. No change with DPC sensitization was found in the number of TCRs above 1 in 1000 frequency, and no evidence of global repertoire structure alterations was found.

This clonotype turned up a few times. No antigen is known for it. Nothing much larger sits one base from this clone, and base qualities are not available. Library method: RACE. The listed sequencing device is NextSeq 500. During library preparation, unique molecular identifiers were attached to individual cDNA molecules so that TCRs could be counted quantitatively and reproducibly. Both TCR alpha and TCR beta chains were sequenced from each blood RNA sample. In the source study's methods: A median of about 87,000 TCRs per sample was observed, with a range of about 23,224 to 690,600. V, J and CDR3 annotation of the TCR reads was carried out using the Decombinator software suite. To make PS versus PT1 abundance plots, every sample was subsampled to the same number of TCRs (28,000). TCRs were defined as expanded if absent before sensitization and observed at least eight times at the 2-week time point. TCRdb's own reprocessing of the public reads used fastp at Q25 and MiXCR and kept productive beta chains. Each CDR3 protein appears once, grouped with its most common genes and DNA. These V and J calls rely on TCRdb rather than the paper's analysis. The sample table shows approximately 370,000 distinct CDR3 sequences, and around 5.5% are seen once. The leading ten clones occupy over 7% of the sample.

Reading the label with the study, this specimen's time point is: pre-sensitization, week 0. The treatment or condition label for this specimen denotes: therapeutic diphenylcyclopropenone sensitization with weekly scalp DPC. Blood at each patch-test visit was drawn before the patch test was applied. Eligible patients were aged 18 to 70, diagnosed with alopecia, deemed suitable for DPC therapy, and excluded if pregnant. Total RNA was extracted from unfractionated whole blood collected in Tempus Blood RNA tubes. Taken from cysteine to phenylalanine, the CDR3 has 13 residues. Kept here is only the CDR3 DNA, which spans 39 bases and is read in frame from base 1. From a lookup of the germline V gene, CDR1 and CDR2 are SGDLS and YYNGEE. V was cut back by 6 bases and J by 4 bases, leaving a gap of 8 bases between them.

The sequence derives from a woman under 30 with alopecia areata. Some clones in this sample may be carry-over from other donors' samples. Source: whole blood, taken in connection with sensitization to the hapten diphenylcyclopropenone (DPC). Recombination connected TRBV9 to TRBJ2-6; the D segment could be TRBD1, given 5 matching bases. CDR3 reads: CASTGLGANVLTF. In nucleotide form, the sequence is TGTGCCAGCACAGGGTTGGGGGCCAACGTCCTGACTTTC.